This entry lists 32 T cell receptor beta chains sequenced from one sample in a study of beta chain features in type 1 diabetes. Reverse transcription of all isolated RNA meant that expressed TCRB transcripts were sequenced. The data were produced by immunoSEQ multiplex PCR, yet TCRdb's version contains in-frame clones alone and is incomplete. This repertoire shows 430,000 or so clones, 10% to 12% found once; its top ten account for over 0.04%. Specimen: naive CD4+ T cells from blood. The receptor source for this set is a woman under 30 in good health.

J is TRBJ2-4 and V is TRBV4-1; perhaps TRBD1 as D (6 bases). V shed 2 bases and J shed 7 bases, with 15 bases lying between them. Germline CDR1 reads MGHRA; CDR2 reads YSYEKL. The CDR3 loop spans 15 amino acids. The CDR3 reads CASSQRRGGRNIQYF. CDR3 DNA: TGCGCCAGCAGCCAAAGAAGAGGGGGACGCAACATTCAGTACTTC.

Only a few counts were recorded for this clone. The genes are TRBV4-3 and TRBJ1-5; D uncertain. The V gene lost 0 bases and the J gene lost 7 bases, with 13 bases spanning the gap. Germline loops: CDR1 LGHNA, CDR2 YSLEER. The CDR3 length is 15 residues. The DNA of the CDR3 is TGCGCCAGCAGCCAAGAAATGTTAAGAGGGCAGCCCCAGCATTTT. Translated, it gives CASSQEMLRGQPQHF.

V usage is TRBV28 and J usage is TRBJ2-7; D is perhaps TRBD1 (6 bases). The germline V gene encodes CDR1 MDHEN and CDR2 SYDVKM. The CDR3 has 13 residues. V was pared by 5 bases and J by 6 bases, with 14 bases between. CDR3 loop: CASSLGQFGEQYV. The DNA of the CDR3 is TGTGCCAGCAGTCTCGGACAGTTTGGCGAGCAGTACGTC.

The chain combines TRBV7-8 with TRBJ2-1, with 12 positions matching TRBD1. The trim removed 1 base at V and 8 bases at J, leaving 3 bases unmatched. Germline V gives CDR1 SGHVS, CDR2 FQNEAQ. The CDR3 consists of 15 residues. The CDR3 here is CASSLGDRGHDEQFF. CDR3 DNA sequence: TGTGCCAGCAGCTTAGGGGACAGGGGGCACGATGAGCAGTTCTTC.

This clone was observed a few times. This chain joins TRBV10-3 and TRBJ2-3; a weak D match, TRBD1 (6 bases). V lost 0 bases and J lost 4, with 11 bases in between. Looked up from germline, CDR1 is ENHRY and CDR2 is SYGVKD. The CDR3 contains 15 residues. CDR3 coding DNA: TGTGCCATCAGTGAGTCAGGCAGGGGTGCAGATACGCAGTATTTT. Amino acid sequence: CAISESGRGADTQYF.

In its sample, this clone was seen a few times. V is TRBV11-3 and J is TRBJ2-7; D is undetermined. The CDR3 extends over 14 amino acids. The germline V and J ends were trimmed by 4 bases and 3 bases, with 13 bases remaining between them. CDR1 and CDR2 (germline): SGHNT, YENEEA. DNA for the CDR3: TGTGCCAGCAGCTCAAGCATCTACAGCTACGAGCAGTACTTC. Translating gives CASSSSIYSYEQYF. The full variable domain, with the rest looked up from reference TRBV11-3 and TRBJ2-7, is EAGVVQSPRYKIIEKKQPVAFWCNPISGHNTLYWYLQNLGQGPELLIRYENEEAVDDSQLPKDRFSAERLKGVDSTLKIQPAELGDSAVYLCASSSSIYSYEQYFGPGTRLTVT.

The CDR3 DNA follows: TGTGCCAGCAGCCCCGGGACATCTGGAGATGGCTACACCTTC. The encoded protein is CASSPGTSGDGYTF. The chain carries TRBV7-9 and TRBJ1-2, with a tentative D call TRBD1 (6 bases). The CDR3 length is 14 residues. Germline V gene lookup returns CDR1 SEHNR and CDR2 FQNEAQ (reference sequence). The germline V and J ends were trimmed by 5 bases and 6 bases, with 16 bases remaining between them.

The chain uses TRBV4-1 and TRBJ2-3; 7 bases are a match to TRBD1. This CDR3 comprises 16 residues. Germline loops: CDR1 MGHRA, CDR2 YSYEKL. The trim removed 6 bases at V and 1 base at J, leaving 10 bases unmatched. The CDR3 is CASRTSGTARTDTQYF. The CDR3 DNA reads TGCGCCAGCAGAACCTCCGGGACAGCGCGCACAGATACGCAGTATTTT.

This clone was found a few times. This CDR3 is also generated by other DNA sequences in the sample. This chain joins TRBV7-2 and TRBJ2-3; no clear D. Germline-derived CDR1 and CDR2 are SGHTA and FQGNSA. The length of the CDR3 is 13 residues. Trimming took 4 bases from V and 3 from J, leaving 8 bases between them. The CDR3 DNA is TGTGCCAGCAGCTCTCCAAATACAGATACGCAGTATTTT. This codes for CASSSPNTDTQYF.

The V and J genes are TRBV4-2 and TRBJ2-2, with D maybe TRBD1 (5 bases). The V end lost 10 bases, the J end lost 0 bases, and 15 bases lay between the germline ends. Germline loops: CDR1 LGHNA, CDR2 YNFKEQ. CDR3 length: 15 residues. Here the CDR3 DNA reads TGTGCCACGGCCCGGGCGGACACGAACACCGGGGAGCTGTTTTTT. Translating it yields CATARADTNTGELFF.

The chain is built from TRBV7-9 and TRBJ1-1; unclear D gene. The CDR3 is 13 amino acids. Germline values: CDR1 SEHNR, CDR2 FQNEAQ (reference sequence). V shed 0 bases and J shed 7 bases, with 9 bases lying between them. The CDR3 coding sequence is TGTGCCAGCAGCTTAGCGGGGTACGATGAAGCTTTCTTT. This sequence encodes CASSLAGYDEAFF.

The chain uses TRBV5-1 and TRBJ2-3; D unresolved. Deletions cut 0 bases from V and 3 bases from J, with 5 bases between. The CDR3 has 13 amino acids. Germline-derived CDR1 and CDR2 are SGHRS and YFSETQ. In DNA form, the CDR3 reads TGCGCCAGCAGCTTGGCCAGAACAGATACGCAGTATTTT. Translated, it gives CASSLARTDTQYF. Using reference TRBV5-1 and TRBJ2-3 for the parts outside the CDR3, the full variable domain is KAGVTQTPRYLIKTRGQQVTLSCSPISGHRSVSWYQQTPGQGLQFLFEYFSETQRNKGNFPGRFSGRQFSNSRSEMNVSTLELGDSALYLCASSLARTDTQYFGPGTRLTVL.

This clone was found once. The chain combines TRBV25-1 with TRBJ1-2, with TRBD1 as a possible D gene (6 bases). The CDR3 is 15 amino acids. Trimming took 3 bases from V and 4 from J, leaving 15 bases between them. Germline V lookup: CDR1 MGHDK, CDR2 SYGVNS. The DNA for the CDR3 is TGTGCCAGCAGTGATATCGCAGGGGCCTCCTATGGCTACACCTTC. Protein: CASSDIAGASYGYTF.

The chain uses TRBV5-1 and TRBJ2-3, with D maybe TRBD1 (5 bases). V was trimmed by 1 base and J by 3 bases, leaving 12 bases between them. The CDR3 consists of 15 residues. In germline, CDR1 is SGHRS, CDR2 YFSETQ. The CDR3 spells CASSLSGPYTDTQYF. CDR3 nucleotide sequence: TGCGCCAGCAGCTTGTCAGGGCCCTATACAGATACGCAGTATTTT.

The chain joins TRBV7-9 to TRBJ1-1; 10 bases fit TRBD1. V was pared by 5 bases and J by 4 bases, with 7 bases of the junction left unmatched. Germline CDR1 is SEHNR and CDR2 is FQNEAQ (reference sequence). The CDR3 totals 15 residues. The CDR3 spells CASSPRTGGSTEAFF. Here the CDR3 DNA reads TGTGCCAGCAGCCCTAGGACAGGGGGATCCACTGAAGCTTTCTTT.

This clone was recorded a few times. This chain uses TRBV7-9 with TRBJ2-7, with D possibly being TRBD2 (5 bases). Trimming left V 2 bases short and J 7 bases short, with 9 bases between. The length of the CDR3 is 12 residues. Germline V gene sequence: CDR1 SEHNR, CDR2 FQNEAQ (reference sequence). The CDR3 spells CASSLTGGEQYV. The CDR3 coding sequence is TGTGCCAGCAGCTTAACGGGCGGGGAGCAGTACGTC.

This clone was seen only a few times. The V call is TRBV7-2, the J call TRBJ1-3, with no clear D. The germline V and J ends were trimmed by 5 bases and 12 bases, with 14 bases remaining between them. This CDR3 contains 12 residues. CDR1 SGHTA and CDR2 FQGNSA come from the germline V gene. The CDR3 spells CASSLTRAGIYF. DNA for the CDR3: TGTGCCAGCAGCCTAACGCGCGCAGGCATATATTTT.

This clone was recorded many times. This chain connects TRBV15 to TRBJ2-3; no clear D gene. The CDR3 has 14 residues. Looked up from germline, CDR1 is LNHNV and CDR2 is YYDKDF (reference sequence). V lost 8 bases, J lost 1 base, and 13 bases lay in between. The CDR3, as DNA: TGTGCCACCTTACCGGACCGCGGCACAGATACGCAGTATTTT. It specifies CATLPDRGTDTQYF.

In regard to this clone: The sample contains more than one DNA sequence encoding this CDR3. The V call is TRBV29-1, the J call TRBJ1-1, with 7 bases matching TRBD1. The ends lost 4 bases at V and 5 bases at J; junction bases unmatched: 4. The germline gives CDR1 SQVTM, CDR2 ANQGSEA. The CDR3 runs 12 residues. The CDR3 sequence: CSVVAGGTEAFF. As DNA, the CDR3 is TGCAGCGTTGTGGCAGGGGGGACTGAAGCTTTCTTT.

The rearrangement joins TRBV2 to TRBJ2-2, with D unclear. There are 13 residues in the CDR3. The V end lost 6 bases, the J end lost 1 base, and 6 bases lay between the germline ends. Germline V lookup: CDR1 SNHLY, CDR2 FYNNEI. The CDR3 region is CASSGENTGELFF. CDR3 in DNA: TGTGCCAGCAGCGGAGAGAACACCGGGGAGCTGTTTTTT.

V usage is TRBV11-2 and J usage is TRBJ2-3, with 7 bases matching TRBD2. The ends lost 5 bases at V and 3 bases at J; junction bases unmatched: 11. This CDR3 has 16 amino acids. Germline V CDR1 and CDR2: SGHAT, FQNNGV. The CDR3 sequence: CASSLKSGIGTDTQYF. The CDR3 bases are TGTGCCAGCAGCCTAAAGAGCGGGATCGGTACAGATACGCAGTATTTT.

This clone came up a few times. V and J are TRBV5-1 and TRBJ2-7, with TRBD2 matching over 7 bases. This CDR3 is built from 14 residues. The junction had 5 bases not matched to a gene; V was cut back by 0 bases and J by 5 bases. The germline V gene has CDR1 SGHRS and CDR2 YFSETQ. CDR3 nucleotides: TGCGCCAGCAGCTTGGATGGCGGGAGTAACGAGCAGTACTTC. Protein: CASSLDGGSNEQYF.

The chain employs TRBV25-1 and TRBJ2-1; D gene ambiguous. The CDR3 is 14 amino acids. V gave up 5 bases and J gave up 3 bases, with 11 bases separating them. Germline V gives CDR1 MGHDK, CDR2 SYGVNS. CDR3 DNA: TGTGCCAGCAGTACGATTAGTAACTACAATGAGCAGTTCTTC. It codes for CASSTISNYNEQFF.

This clone was counted a few times. The CDR3 bases are TGTGCCAGCAGCCGTATTCGTCAGGGAGCGAACACCGGGGAGCTGTTTTTT. It codes for CASSRIRQGANTGELFF. This chain uses TRBV7-7 with TRBJ2-2, with D perhaps assigned TRBD1 or TRBD2 (5 bases each). The CDR3 contains 17 residues. The germline gives CDR1 SSHAT, CDR2 FNYEAQ (reference sequence). Trimming stripped 5 bases from V and 0 bases from J, with 16 bases between.

The sample holds a few counts of this clone. As the CDR3 is not closed by the conserved phenylalanine or tryptophan, this likely results from a read error. The limits of the CDR3 on the DNA are not certain, so only TCRdb's listed CDR3 is given. The chain is built from TRBV5-1 and TRBJ2-7; the table gives TRBD2 as D, unverified against the DNA. Germline values: CDR1 SGHRS, CDR2 YFSETQ. The CDR3 sequence runs 13 residues, both termini included. The CDR3: CASSAEPGLALLI.

The J gene is TRBJ2-3, the V gene TRBV7-2; 8 bases map to TRBD1. Trimming cost V 5 bases and J 9 bases; bases outside gene matches: 13. The germline V gene has CDR1 SGHTA and CDR2 FQGNSA. The CDR3 has 15 amino acids. CDR3 nucleotides: TGTGCCAGCAGCCACGACAGGGGCGGGATAGACACGCAGTATTTT. Encoded protein: CASSHDRGGIDTQYF.

This clone turned up a few times. The CDR3 nucleotides read TGTGCCAGGGAACGTGGTACGGGATCTCCTAAGAACACTGAAGCTTTCTTT. Translating gives CARERGTGSPKNTEAFF. This chain connects TRBV2 to TRBJ1-1, with unresolved D. Germline V lookup: CDR1 SNHLY, CDR2 FYNNEI. Trimming shortened V by 9 bases and J by 1 base, and 24 bases separated the two germline ends. This CDR3 is built from 17 residues.

The J gene is TRBJ1-5, the V gene TRBV12-5; D unresolved. This CDR3 comprises 12 residues. Trimming removed 6 bases from V and 0 bases from J, with 3 bases in between. Germline V gene sequence: CDR1 LGHNT, CDR2 FRNRAP. CDR3 DNA: TGTGCTAGTGGGTTTAGCAATCAGCCCCAGCATTTT. Protein product: CASGFSNQPQHF.

This clone has a count of ten or more. This chain joins TRBV11-2 and TRBJ2-4; D not resolved. Trimming cost V 2 bases and J 8 bases, with 4 bases left between them. The CDR3 totals 11 residues. The V gene's germline CDR1 is SGHAT and CDR2 FQNNGV. The CDR3 spells CASSLSHIQYF. The CDR3 region has the DNA TGTGCCAGCAGCTTAAGCCACATTCAGTACTTC.

The rearrangement links TRBV13 to TRBJ2-7, with 7 bases fitting TRBD2. Germline CDR1 is PRHDT and CDR2 is FYEKMQ (reference sequence). The CDR3 contains 18 residues. Trimming cost V 5 bases and J 0 bases; bases outside gene matches: 16. The chain's CDR3 is CASSNRGRGPSSSYEQYF. The CDR3 nucleotides are TGTGCCAGCAGCAACCGGGGGAGGGGCCCTTCCTCCTCCTACGAGCAGTACTTC. The entire variable domain, with the rest obtained from reference TRBV13 and TRBJ2-7, is as follows: AAGVIQSPRHLIKEKRETATLKCYPIPRHDTVYWYQQGPGQDPQFLISFYEKMQSDKGSIPDRFSAQQFSDYHSELNMSSLELGDSALYFCASSNRGRGPSSSYEQYFGPGTRLTVT.

Comment on this clone: Since the CDR3 does not end with the conserved phenylalanine or tryptophan, this likely comes from a read error. No DNA is shown, since the ends of the CDR3 on it are uncertain; the CDR3 is the one TCRdb lists. The chain carries TRBV18 and TRBJ2-7; TRBD1 reflects the table's D call only, with no check against the DNA. CDR1 and CDR2 from the germline V gene are KGHSH and LQKENI. Inclusive of both ends, the CDR3 amounts to 10 amino acids. The CDR3 reads CASSPRDRSP.

This clone was observed a handful of times. The rearrangement uses TRBV30 and TRBJ2-3; no reliable D call. The CDR3 is 14 residues long. Germline V CDR1 and CDR2: GTSNPN, SVGIG (reference sequence). Trimming removed 1 base at V and 2 bases at J, with 10 bases between. The CDR3 reads CAWSAGWFTDTQYF. For the CDR3, the DNA is TGTGCCTGGAGTGCCGGGTGGTTCACAGATACGCAGTATTTT. The full variable domain, with the rest looked up from reference TRBV30 and TRBJ2-3, is SQTIHQWPATLVQPVGSPLSLECTVEGTSNPNLYWYRQAAGRGLQLLFYSVGIGQISSEVPQNLSASRPQDRQFILSSKKLLLSDSGFYLCAWSAGWFTDTQYFGPGTRLTVL.